This T cell receptor beta chain was observed in a study of blood T cell repertoires in COVID-19. Across the study: The United States, Italy and Spain provided the acute and convalescent COVID-19 samples. PBMCs, B-cell-depleted T cells, or T cells provided the cDNA or gDNA that made up the material.

Authors' data handling: By means of reference gene primer amplification, nucleated cell counts were estimated. Assay: immunoSEQ multiplex PCR; the TCRdb copy retains only in-frame clones and omits some. V and J calls and clone size are as listed in that table; D and trimming were resolved from the DNA. Among approximately 170,000 clones, 88% were seen once, and the ten largest hold around a quarter. There are 16 residues in the CDR3. This clone was found a few times. This chain connects TRBV21-1 to TRBJ1-1. TRBV21-1 is a pseudogene locus. The sequenced sample was peripheral blood. The receptor's source is a man aged 55-75 years with acute or convalescent COVID-19. For the CDR3, the DNA is TGTGCCAGCAGCCCCCAACCACTAGCAGGGCGCACTGAAGCTTTCTTT. Its protein is CASSPQPLAGRTEAFF.